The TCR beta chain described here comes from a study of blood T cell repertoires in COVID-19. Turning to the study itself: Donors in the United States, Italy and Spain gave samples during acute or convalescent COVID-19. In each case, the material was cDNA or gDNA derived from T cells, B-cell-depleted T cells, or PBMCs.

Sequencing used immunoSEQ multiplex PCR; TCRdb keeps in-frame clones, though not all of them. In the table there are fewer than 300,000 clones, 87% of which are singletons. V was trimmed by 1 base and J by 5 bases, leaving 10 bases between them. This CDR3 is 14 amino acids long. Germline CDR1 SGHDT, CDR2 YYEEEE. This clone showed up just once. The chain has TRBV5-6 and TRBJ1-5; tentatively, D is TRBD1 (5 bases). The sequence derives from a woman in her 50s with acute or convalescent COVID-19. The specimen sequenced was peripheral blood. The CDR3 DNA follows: TGTGCCAGCAGCTTGACGGGGGACTATCAGCCCCAGCATTTT. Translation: CASSLTGDYQPQHF.